The rows below give T cell receptor beta chains drawn from one sample of a study of OX40 agonist ivuxolimab in advanced cancers. Data came from immunoSEQ multiplex PCR; TCRdb stores just in-frame clones and leaves some out. The sample carries about 77,000 clones, 90% recorded once. Sequences were derived from CD4+ or CD8+ T cells sorted from blood, sampled in a trial of the OX40 agonist ivuxolimab. These receptors came from an adult with an advanced solid tumor such as melanoma, head and neck, liver or kidney cancer. Each CDR3 is given with its conserved first and last residue. Each record gives: D gene, V gene, J gene, clone size, CDR3 DNA, CDR3 protein. A D gene is named only where the DNA matches it firmly. Part of the rows lack a size; the others show once, few, many or a class for expanded clones.

d_gene: .
v_gene: TRBV6-1
j_gene: TRBJ1-5
abundance: .
CDR3nt: TGTGCCAGCAGTTTTACAGGTCAAATGCCCCAGCATTTT
CDR3aa: CASSFTGQMPQHF

d_gene: .
v_gene: TRBV10-3
j_gene: TRBJ2-5
abundance: .
CDR3nt: TGTGCCACCAAGGTCGGGGACGAGACCCAGTACTTC
CDR3aa: CATKVGDETQYF

d_gene: TRBD1
v_gene: TRBV6-4
j_gene: TRBJ2-7
abundance: .
CDR3nt: TGTGCCAGCAGTGACTCGAAGCGAATGGGCCAGGGGGACACCTACGAGCAGTACTTC
CDR3aa: CASSDSKRMGQGDTYEQYF

d_gene: .
v_gene: TRBV27
j_gene: TRBJ2-4
abundance: .
CDR3nt: TGTGCCAGCATAGACACGGGCGGAAACATTCAGTACTTC
CDR3aa: CASIDTGGNIQYF

d_gene: .
v_gene: TRBV7-7
j_gene: TRBJ2-1
abundance: .
CDR3nt: TGTGCCAGCAGCTTAGACCCTAACTCTTACAATGAGCAGTTCTTC
CDR3aa: CASSLDPNSYNEQFF

d_gene: .
v_gene: TRBV29-1
j_gene: TRBJ2-7
abundance: .
CDR3nt: TGCAGCGTCACTGCCGTTAACTACGAGCAGTACTTC
CDR3aa: CSVTAVNYEQYF

d_gene: TRBD2
v_gene: TRBV10-3
j_gene: TRBJ2-1
abundance: .
CDR3nt: TGTGCCATCAGGGCTAGCGGGGGGCTGGGTCGGGTCAATGAGCAGTTCTTC
CDR3aa: CAIRASGGLGRVNEQFF

d_gene: .
v_gene: TRBV11-2
j_gene: TRBJ1-6
abundance: once
CDR3nt: TGTGCCAGCAGCCGCGACAGGTTTAATTCACCCCTCCACTTT
CDR3aa: CASSRDRFNSPLHF

d_gene: TRBD1
v_gene: TRBV5-1
j_gene: TRBJ1-4
abundance: .
CDR3nt: TGCGCCAGCAGCATGAGCAGGGGGACAGGTGAAAAACTGTTTTTT
CDR3aa: CASSMSRGTGEKLFF

d_gene: TRBD1
v_gene: TRBV4-2
j_gene: TRBJ2-7
abundance: .
CDR3nt: TGTGCCAGCAGCCATCACCCGGGGACAGGAGTTTACGAGCAGTACTTC
CDR3aa: CASSHHPGTGVYEQYF

d_gene: .
v_gene: TRBV9
j_gene: TRBJ2-1
abundance: .
CDR3nt: TGTGCCAGCAGCGTAGGGGGGATGAGAAATGAGCAGTTCTTC
CDR3aa: CASSVGGMRNEQFF

d_gene: TRBD1
v_gene: TRBV7-9
j_gene: TRBJ1-1
abundance: .
CDR3nt: TGTGCCAGCAGCTCCGGACAGGATGGCACTGAAGCTTTCTTT
CDR3aa: CASSSGQDGTEAFF

d_gene: TRBD1
v_gene: TRBV30
j_gene: TRBJ1-1
abundance: few
CDR3nt: TGTGCCTGGAGCCCCGGGACAGGTCTCACTGAAGCTTTCTTT
CDR3aa: CAWSPGTGLTEAFF

d_gene: .
v_gene: TRBV1
j_gene: TRBJ1-5
abundance: .
CDR3nt: TGCACCAGCAGCCAGGATACACTGGGACAGGGAAGCAATCAGCCCCAGCATTTT
CDR3aa: CTSSQDTLGQGSNQPQHF

d_gene: .
v_gene: TRBV13
j_gene: TRBJ2-5
abundance: .
CDR3nt: TGTGCCAGCAGCTTCCCTGTTCGTGAGACCCAGTACTTC
CDR3aa: CASSFPVRETQYF

d_gene: .
v_gene: TRBV2
j_gene: TRBJ2-7
abundance: few
CDR3nt: TGTGCCAGCAGACGGGACTCAGGGGGCGAGCAGTACTTC
CDR3aa: CASRRDSGGEQYF

d_gene: .
v_gene: TRBV2
j_gene: TRBJ2-1
abundance: few
CDR3nt: TGTGCCAGCAGTGTTATAAGCGGAGACTACAATGAGCAGTTCTTC
CDR3aa: CASSVISGDYNEQFF

d_gene: .
v_gene: TRBV5-8
j_gene: TRBJ1-6
abundance: .
CDR3nt: TGTGCCAGCAGCCCTTTAGCACCCCTCCACTTT
CDR3aa: CASSPLAPLHF

d_gene: .
v_gene: TRBV4-3
j_gene: TRBJ1-2
abundance: .
CDR3nt: TGCGCCAGCAGCCAAGATCAGGGTGAGACTTATGGCTACACCTTC
CDR3aa: CASSQDQGETYGYTF

d_gene: .
v_gene: TRBV9
j_gene: TRBJ2-2
abundance: .
CDR3nt: TGTGCCAGTGCCCGACCCACCGGGGGGGAGCTGTTTTTT
CDR3aa: CASARPTGGELFF

d_gene: TRBD2
v_gene: TRBV14
j_gene: TRBJ2-5
abundance: few
CDR3nt: TGTGCCAGCAGCCTCGGCGGGGGGACCCAGTACTTC
CDR3aa: CASSLGGGTQYF

d_gene: .
v_gene: TRBV7-2
j_gene: TRBJ2-5
abundance: .
CDR3nt: TGTGCCAGCAGCTTAGCAGGACCTGGGAGAGAGACCCAGTACTTC
CDR3aa: CASSLAGPGRETQYF

d_gene: TRBD1
v_gene: TRBV5-4
j_gene: TRBJ1-2
abundance: .
CDR3nt: TGTGCCAGCAGCGGGAGACAGGGGTTGGACTATGGCTACACCTTC
CDR3aa: CASSGRQGLDYGYTF

d_gene: .
v_gene: TRBV7-3
j_gene: TRBJ2-3
abundance: .
CDR3nt: TGTGCCAGCAGCTTAATTGGAGATACGCAGTATTTT
CDR3aa: CASSLIGDTQYF

d_gene: .
v_gene: TRBV10-3
j_gene: TRBJ1-2
abundance: .
CDR3nt: TGTGCCATCAGTGAGTACAGCTATGGCTACACCTTC
CDR3aa: CAISEYSYGYTF

d_gene: .
v_gene: TRBV6-5
j_gene: TRBJ1-1
abundance: .
CDR3nt: TGTGCCAGCAGTTACCGAGTAGGGAACACTGAAGCTTTCTTT
CDR3aa: CASSYRVGNTEAFF

d_gene: .
v_gene: TRBV10-3
j_gene: TRBJ2-7
abundance: .
CDR3nt: TGTGCCATGGGACGGACGTACGAGCAGTACTTC
CDR3aa: CAMGRTYEQYF

d_gene: TRBD2
v_gene: TRBV11-3
j_gene: TRBJ2-7
abundance: .
CDR3nt: TGTGCCAGCAGCGTACTAGCGGGAGCCTCCTTCAGCGAGCAGTACTTC
CDR3aa: CASSVLAGASFSEQYF

d_gene: .
v_gene: TRBV9
j_gene: TRBJ1-2
abundance: .
CDR3nt: TGTGCCAGCACCCCCGAGCAACGGCCCTGGGGCTACACCTTC
CDR3aa: CASTPEQRPWGYTF

d_gene: .
v_gene: TRBV9
j_gene: TRBJ2-5
abundance: .
CDR3nt: TGTGCCAGCAGCGAGCTAGGGACGGGGAACCAGTACTTC
CDR3aa: CASSELGTGNQYF

d_gene: .
v_gene: TRBV5-1
j_gene: TRBJ2-5
abundance: .
CDR3nt: TGCGCCAGCAGCTTGTCAGGAGAGACCCAGTACTTC
CDR3aa: CASSLSGETQYF

d_gene: .
v_gene: TRBV6-5
j_gene: TRBJ2-5
abundance: .
CDR3nt: TGTGCCAGCAGTTACTCGAACTGGCAAGAGACCCAGTACTTC
CDR3aa: CASSYSNWQETQYF

d_gene: TRBD1
v_gene: TRBV5-1
j_gene: TRBJ1-3
abundance: .
CDR3nt: TGCGCCAGCAGCTTGGTGGGGACAGGGGATTCTGGAAACACCATATATTTT
CDR3aa: CASSLVGTGDSGNTIYF

d_gene: TRBD2
v_gene: TRBV2
j_gene: TRBJ2-3
abundance: .
CDR3nt: TGTGCCAGCATGAGCGGGGGGGCAACAGATACGCAGTATTTT
CDR3aa: CASMSGGATDTQYF

d_gene: .
v_gene: TRBV12-5
j_gene: TRBJ2-7
abundance: .
CDR3nt: TGTGCTAGTGGCCCTTTCTACGAGCAGTACTTC
CDR3aa: CASGPFYEQYF

d_gene: TRBD2
v_gene: TRBV4-1
j_gene: TRBJ2-1
abundance: .
CDR3nt: TGCGCCAGCAGCCAGGAACCGGGACTAGCACTATACAATGAGCAGTTCTTC
CDR3aa: CASSQEPGLALYNEQFF

d_gene: TRBD2
v_gene: TRBV11-3
j_gene: TRBJ2-3
abundance: .
CDR3nt: TGTGCCAGCAGCTTAGAGGGGACTAGCGGGATGGATACGCAGTATTTT
CDR3aa: CASSLEGTSGMDTQYF

d_gene: .
v_gene: TRBV2
j_gene: TRBJ2-3
abundance: .
CDR3nt: TGTGCCAGCAGTGAACCTGCGGGGCCAGGGACAGATACGCAGTATTTT
CDR3aa: CASSEPAGPGTDTQYF

d_gene: .
v_gene: TRBV27
j_gene: TRBJ2-2
abundance: .
CDR3nt: TGTGCCAGCGGCGAGGCGGGGCGCGCCACCGGGGAGCTGTTTTTT
CDR3aa: CASGEAGRATGELFF

d_gene: .
v_gene: TRBV6-6
j_gene: TRBJ1-5
abundance: .
CDR3nt: TGTGCCAGCAGTCAGTCCGACTCTAGCAATCAGCCCCAGCATTTT
CDR3aa: CASSQSDSSNQPQHF

d_gene: .
v_gene: TRBV5-4
j_gene: TRBJ1-1
abundance: .
CDR3nt: TGTGCCAGCAACAAGTCACGGAGGGGATGGACTGAAGCTTTCTTT
CDR3aa: CASNKSRRGWTEAFF

d_gene: .
v_gene: TRBV19
j_gene: TRBJ1-5
abundance: few
CDR3nt: TGTGCCAGTAGTATTTCCGAGGGCCGGCCCCAGCATTTT
CDR3aa: CASSISEGRPQHF

d_gene: .
v_gene: TRBV14
j_gene: TRBJ2-5
abundance: .
CDR3nt: TGTGCCAGCAGCCAAGATTTCAGTGGGAGGCGGATCCAAGAGACCCAGTACTTC
CDR3aa: CASSQDFSGRRIQETQYF

d_gene: TRBD1
v_gene: TRBV29-1
j_gene: TRBJ1-1
abundance: few
CDR3nt: TGCAGCGTTGCCGGGACAGGGACGAACACTGAAGCTTTCTTT
CDR3aa: CSVAGTGTNTEAFF

d_gene: .
v_gene: TRBV27
j_gene: TRBJ1-2
abundance: .
CDR3nt: TGTGCCAGCAGCCCGTTCGGGACATCGGTTGGCTACACCTTC
CDR3aa: CASSPFGTSVGYTF

d_gene: TRBD1
v_gene: TRBV9
j_gene: TRBJ1-1
abundance: .
CDR3nt: TGTGCCAGCAGCGTAGACGGTGACAGGGCTGGTGAAGCTTTCTTT
CDR3aa: CASSVDGDRAGEAFF

d_gene: .
v_gene: TRBV19
j_gene: TRBJ1-2
abundance: .
CDR3nt: TGTGCCAGTCTAGGAACCCGGGGTTATGGCTACACCTTC
CDR3aa: CASLGTRGYGYTF

d_gene: .
v_gene: TRBV7-9
j_gene: TRBJ2-5
abundance: .
CDR3nt: TGTGCCAGCAGTCGGGACTTTGTGGGGGAGACCCAGTACTTC
CDR3aa: CASSRDFVGETQYF

d_gene: .
v_gene: TRBV27
j_gene: TRBJ1-4
abundance: .
CDR3nt: TGTGCCAGCCAAACCCGGGGTGAAAAACTGTTTTTT
CDR3aa: CASQTRGEKLFF

d_gene: TRBD2
v_gene: TRBV19
j_gene: TRBJ2-7
abundance: .
CDR3nt: TGTGCCAGTCAAGGTAGCGGGACCTACGAGCAGTACTTC
CDR3aa: CASQGSGTYEQYF

d_gene: TRBD1
v_gene: TRBV11-2
j_gene: TRBJ1-1
abundance: .
CDR3nt: TGTGCCAGCAGCCGAATCACCGCGACAGGGGCGCTTCCGAACACTGAAGCTTTCTTT
CDR3aa: CASSRITATGALPNTEAFF

d_gene: TRBD1
v_gene: TRBV5-5
j_gene: TRBJ1-2
abundance: .
CDR3nt: TGTGCCAGCAGCTCCACAGGGGTGGGGTATGGCTACACCTTC
CDR3aa: CASSSTGVGYGYTF

d_gene: .
v_gene: TRBV11-3
j_gene: TRBJ2-4
abundance: .
CDR3nt: TGTGCCAGCAGCTTAAGGGGGGGCCTACTAGCCAAAAACATTCAGTACTTC
CDR3aa: CASSLRGGLLAKNIQYF

d_gene: .
v_gene: TRBV19
j_gene: TRBJ2-7
abundance: .
CDR3nt: TGTGCCAGTAGTAGGACTTTCCCACCCCGTCTCGAGCAGTACTTC
CDR3aa: CASSRTFPPRLEQYF